The entry below gives a single T cell receptor beta chain sequence along with its context. This specimen comes from a study of T cell changes during pregnancy in multiple sclerosis. The CDR3 loop spans 16 amino acids. The ends lost 5 bases at V and 6 bases at J; junction bases unmatched: 11. Germline values: CDR1 SGHAT, CDR2 FQNNGV. The data were produced by immunoSEQ multiplex PCR, yet TCRdb's version contains in-frame clones alone and is incomplete. Of just under 70,000 clones in the sample, more than 80% are singletons; the top ten hold 0.86%. The sequences come from peripheral blood, collected in the second trimester of pregnancy. The TCR comes from a female donor with multiple sclerosis, enrolled in a pregnancy study. V and J are TRBV11-2 and TRBJ2-7; 12 nucleotides match TRBD2. For the CDR3, the DNA is TGTGCCAGCAGCCCGACTAGCGGGGGTCCCCGGGGCGAGCAGTACTTC. This gives the protein CASSPTSGGPRGEQYF. The whole variable domain, remainder taken from reference TRBV11-2 and TRBJ2-7, is EAGVAQSPRYKIIEKRQSVAFWCNPISGHATLYWYQQILGQGPKLLIQFQNNGVVDDSQLPKDRFSAERLKGVDSTLKIQPAKLEDSAVYLCASSPTSGGPRGEQYFGPGTRLTVT.